A single sample gave rise to the 20 T cell receptor beta chains below, sequenced in a study of neurological immune-mediated disorders. TCRdb reprocessed the 5' RACE reads via MiXCR and lists one record per CDR3 protein. The table lists tens of thousands of distinct CDR3 sequences, approximately 5% of them singletons. The sequencing input was PBMCs. Every receptor here comes from a woman in her twenties or thirties with multiple sclerosis.

This clonotype has ten or more counts. V usage is TRBV6-5 and J usage is TRBJ1-2, with 7 positions matching TRBD1. The V segment lost 2 bases and the J segment 4 bases; nucleotides outside the gene matches: 4. The CDR3 sequence is 14 residues long. The germline V gene has CDR1 MNHEY and CDR2 SVGAGI. CDR3 region: CASSYLDRSYGYTF. CDR3 nucleotide sequence: TGTGCCAGCAGTTACCTGGACAGGTCCTATGGCTACACCTTC.

This clonotype was observed many times. J is TRBJ2-3 and V is TRBV7-6; D assignment may be TRBD1 or TRBD2 (6 bases each). This CDR3 is 15 amino acids long. Germline CDR1 and CDR2: SGHVS and FNYEAQ. V lost 2 bases and J lost 5, with 14 bases in between. The CDR3 nucleotides are TGTGCCAGCAGCTTAACGGGGGCCGGGGGAGATACGCAGTATTTT. It is translated as CASSLTGAGGDTQYF.

This clonotype was seen a few times. The CDR3 bases are TGTGCCAGCAGCGTCACCGGGACTTCCTACAATGAGCAGTTCTTC. It is translated as CASSVTGTSYNEQFF. The chain employs TRBV9 and TRBJ2-1; D is possibly TRBD2 (6 bases). CDR1 SGDLS and CDR2 YYNGEE come from the germline V gene. The CDR3 totals 15 residues. V lost 2 bases to trimming and J lost 1 base, with 10 bases between them.

This clonotype was counted ten times or more. The rearrangement joins TRBV12-3 or TRBV12-4 to TRBJ1-2; tentative D call: TRBD1 (6 bases). V lost 4 bases and J 4 bases, leaving 16 bases between the germline ends. This CDR3 is 15 amino acids long. The CDR3 nucleotides are TGTGCCAGCAGTTCTATATCAGGGGCCCCCTATGGCTACACCTTC. Protein product: CASSSISGAPYGYTF.

This clonotype was recorded many times. The chain recombines TRBV25-1 with TRBJ2-1; D unresolved. The CDR3 runs 14 residues. CDR1 is MGHDK and CDR2 is SYGVNS in the germline V gene. The V end lost 3 bases, the J end lost 9 bases, and 15 bases lay between the germline ends. The DNA for the CDR3 is TGTGCCAGCAGTGACTCAAGGACCACTGGTGAGCAGTTCTTC. Translation gives CASSDSRTTGEQFF.

In its sample, this clonotype was seen many times. The chain employs TRBV7-8 and TRBJ2-7; D is undetermined. Germline CDR1 is SGHVS and CDR2 is FQNEAQ. V gave up 2 bases and J gave up 5 bases, with 13 bases separating them. There are 14 residues in the CDR3. This CDR3 is CASSLRRLKHEQYF. CDR3 nucleotide sequence: TGTGCCAGCAGCTTACGCAGGCTTAAACACGAGCAGTACTTC.

In this sample, this clonotype turned up many times. Being one base from a much bigger clone, this may be a read error. CDR3 DNA sequence: TGCAGTGCCCGTCAGCGGGGGGCTGCGCGCAAAGAGCAGTACTTC. It codes for CSARQRGAARKEQYF. The chain employs TRBV20-1 and TRBJ2-7, with 9 bases matching TRBD2. This CDR3 region has 15 residues. V lost 6 bases, J lost 7 bases, and 16 bases stayed unmatched. The germline CDR1 and CDR2 sequences are DFQATT and SNEGSKA (reference sequence).

This clonotype has ten or more counts. The genes are TRBV5-1 and TRBJ1-4, with 9 bases identical to TRBD1. This CDR3 is built from 15 residues. Trimming took 0 bases from V and 5 from J; bases not matched to a gene: 2. The germline V gene encodes CDR1 SGHRS and CDR2 YFSETQ. CDR3 amino acids: CASSLGGTGNEKLFF. The DNA for the CDR3 is TGCGCCAGCAGCTTGGGGGGGACAGGGAATGAAAAACTGTTTTTT.

This clonotype was seen repeatedly, ten times or more. The chain couples TRBV5-1 to TRBJ2-3, with D hard to call. CDR1 SGHRS and CDR2 YFSETQ come from the germline V gene. This CDR3 is 13 amino acids long. The V and J ends lost 0 bases and 3 bases respectively, with 5 bases between them. CDR3 protein: CASSLEETDTQYF. CDR3 bases: TGCGCCAGCAGCTTGGAAGAGACAGATACGCAGTATTTT.

The V call is TRBV20-1, the J call TRBJ2-5; D tentatively fits TRBD1 or TRBD2 (5 bases each). From germline, CDR1 is DFQATT and CDR2 SNEGSKA (reference sequence). This CDR3 region has 15 residues. V lost 0 bases, J lost 3 bases, and 14 bases lay in between. The CDR3 loop is CSARDFRDEKETQYF. CDR3 in DNA: TGCAGTGCTAGAGATTTCCGGGACGAAAAAGAGACCCAGTACTTC.

This clonotype has more than one count but fewer than ten. The chain carries TRBV4-1 and TRBJ1-4; D possibly corresponds to TRBD1 (5 bases). V was clipped by 0 bases and J by 5 bases, with 16 bases between them. The germline V gene has CDR1 MGHRA and CDR2 YSYEKL. This CDR3 spans 17 amino acids. DNA for the CDR3: TGCGCCAGCAGCCAAGATTGGGACTCTCCCCGAAATGAAAAACTGTTTTTT. Its protein product is CASSQDWDSPRNEKLFF.

This clonotype has a count of ten or more. The CDR3 loop is CSARAGGAVELFF. The CDR3 nucleotides are TGCAGTGCTAGAGCTGGGGGAGCAGTGGAGCTGTTTTTT. This chain links TRBV20-1 with TRBJ1-4; D is perhaps TRBD1 or TRBD2 (5 bases each). The DNA matches TRBJ2-2 better at its end, which makes the J call doubtful. Germline V gene data show CDR1 as DFQATT and CDR2 as SNEGSKA (reference sequence). The CDR3 runs to 13 residues.

This clonotype occurred a few times. The chain carries TRBV20-1 and TRBJ2-5; no firm D call. Germline assignment: CDR1 DFQATT and CDR2 SNEGSKA (reference sequence). The CDR3 is 14 residues long. Trimming took off 0 bases at V and 2 bases at J, with 10 bases between the two ends. In DNA, the CDR3 is TGCAGTGCTAGAGAACGAGGTCTTCAAGAGACCCAGTACTTC. This gives the protein CSARERGLQETQYF.

Only a few counts were recorded for this clonotype. V and J are TRBV5-1 and TRBJ2-1, with 16 nucleotides matching TRBD2. Germline V CDR1 and CDR2: SGHRS, YFSETQ. V dropped 4 bases and J dropped 1; count of bases not matched to a gene: 17. The CDR3 is 22 amino acids. The CDR3 nucleotides read TGCGCCAGCAGCCCAACGGGACTAGCGGGGGGGCCTCAGGTTATGTCCTACAATGAGCAGTTCTTC. Translation gives CASSPTGLAGGPQVMSYNEQFF.

The sample holds many counts of this clonotype. The chain recombines TRBV12-3 or TRBV12-4 with TRBJ2-2, with D uncertain. The CDR3 covers 16 residues. V was shortened by 6 bases and J by 8 bases, with 22 bases between the two germline ends. The CDR3 here is CASSPRDSPPFGELFF. The CDR3 nucleotides read TGTGCCAGCAGCCCCAGAGATAGTCCCCCCTTTGGGGAGCTGTTTTTT.

This clonotype turned up a few times. V gene TRBV7-9 combines with J gene TRBJ2-7; no reliable D call. Trimming pared 10 bases from V and 4 bases from J, leaving 2 bases between. Germline CDR1 reads SEHNR; CDR2 reads FQNEAQ (reference sequence). CDR3 size: 8 residues. DNA of the CDR3: TGTGCCATTTACGAGCAGTACGTC. Its protein is CAIYEQYV.

This chain links TRBV5-1 with TRBJ2-3, with 9 nucleotides matching TRBD2. V lost 4 bases to trimming and J lost 3 bases; unmatched junction nucleotides: 9. CDR1 is SGHRS, CDR2 YFSETQ, per germline. This CDR3 has 16 residues. CDR3 amino acids: CASSPSVTSGTDTQYF. CDR3 DNA sequence: TGCGCCAGCAGCCCCTCGGTGACTAGCGGTACAGATACGCAGTATTTT.

This clonotype appeared many times. This chain connects TRBV20-1 to TRBJ2-1; D is unresolved. This CDR3 is 10 amino acids long. The V gene lost 5 bases and the J gene lost 5 bases, with 4 bases spanning the gap. The germline V gene has CDR1 DFQATT and CDR2 SNEGSKA (reference sequence). CDR3 in DNA: TGCAGTGCTCTCCACAATGAGCAGTTCTTC. As protein: CSALHNEQFF.

Many counts were recorded for this clonotype. This chain joins TRBV5-1 and TRBJ1-5, with 7 bases that match TRBD1. Per germline, CDR1 SGHRS and CDR2 YFSETQ. The V and J ends lost 0 bases and 3 bases, in that order; junction bases with no gene match: 9. The CDR3 sequence is 17 residues long. The CDR3 sequence is CASSLVAGTDNNQPQHF. The CDR3 nucleotides read TGCGCCAGCAGCTTGGTGGCCGGGACAGATAACAATCAGCCCCAGCATTTT.

This clonotype was detected only a few times. The genes are TRBV7-9 and TRBJ2-1; no reliable D call. The ends were cut back, 5 bases at V and 4 bases at J, with 15 bases in the middle. Germline V gene sequence: CDR1 SEHNR, CDR2 FQNEAQ (reference sequence). The CDR3 sequence is 15 residues long. For the CDR3, the DNA is TGTGCCAGCAGCCCTACCCAGGTTTTTTACAATGAGCAGTTCTTC. This codes for CASSPTQVFYNEQFF.